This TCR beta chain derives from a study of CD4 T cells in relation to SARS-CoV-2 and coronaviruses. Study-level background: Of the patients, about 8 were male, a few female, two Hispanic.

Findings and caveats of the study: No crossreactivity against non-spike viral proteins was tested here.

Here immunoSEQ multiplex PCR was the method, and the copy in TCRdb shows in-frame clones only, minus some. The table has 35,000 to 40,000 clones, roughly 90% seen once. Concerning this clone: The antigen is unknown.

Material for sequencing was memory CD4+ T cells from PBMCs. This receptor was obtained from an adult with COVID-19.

CDR3 amino acids: CASSLEPGKGYTF. CDR3 in DNA: TGCGCCAGCAGCTTGGAGCCTGGGAAGGGCTACACCTTC. This chain uses TRBV5-1 with TRBJ1-2; D unclear. The CDR3 has 13 residues. The V gene lost 0 bases and the J gene lost 8 bases, with 11 bases spanning the gap. The germline V gene has CDR1 SGHRS and CDR2 YFSETQ.